This T cell receptor beta chain was captured by sequencing in a study of vaccination effects on CD4 cells after COVID-19. The ends were cut back, 1 base at V and 4 bases at J, with 2 bases in the middle. The CDR3 length is 12 residues. CDR1 LNHDA and CDR2 SQIVND come from the germline V gene (reference sequence). The table lists this clone with a few counts. The antigen is not known. Overall study results and limits: Sampling in the study covered few convalescent patients and included no early post-infection timepoints.

Prior to sequencing, the ViraFEST assay stimulated PBMC with viral peptide pools, which expanded the antigen-specific CD4+ T cells. Investigators separated out CD4+ T cells once approximately 10 days of culture had passed. None of these healthy vaccinees had been infected with SARS-CoV-2 before vaccination. Measured with immunoSEQ multiplex PCR; TCRdb has only the in-frame clones, and not every one. The sample records tens of thousands of clones, roughly 73% being singletons. The J gene is TRBJ1-5, the V gene TRBV19; no clear D gene. The sample in question was CD4+ T cells from PBMCs cultured with HCoV-NL63 spike peptides, obtained before COVID-19 vaccination. The receptor was isolated from a human donor who received a COVID-19 vaccine. Written as DNA, the CDR3 is TGTGCCAGTAGTATAGGAAATCAGCCCCAGCATTTT. Translating it yields CASSIGNQPQHF.